The rows below give T cell receptor beta chains drawn from one sample of a study of long-term antiretroviral therapy in people with HIV. This table comes from immunoSEQ multiplex PCR, and its TCRdb copy is limited to in-frame clones, with some not included. The sample consists of roughly 30,000 clones, 85% to 90% of them appearing once. The material sequenced was unsorted PBMCs, taken roughly 4.9 years after starting antiretroviral therapy. The receptors were gathered from a man in his forties or fifties with HIV. The CDR3 runs from the conserved cysteine through the conserved F or W. The order of the fields is V gene, J gene, D gene, CDR3 protein. A D gene is named only where the DNA matches it firmly.

V: TRBV12-5; J: TRBJ1-1; D: TRBD1; CDR3: CASGLGQGSGTEAFF
V: TRBV27; J: TRBJ2-7; D: .; CDR3: CASSFGDGVAYEQYF
V: TRBV7-2; J: TRBJ1-2; D: .; CDR3: CASSFGLGGTYGYTF
V: TRBV28; J: TRBJ1-3; D: .; CDR3: CASGSPHSGNTIYF
V: TRBV28; J: TRBJ1-1; D: .; CDR3: CASPPTGNTEAFF
V: TRBV29-1; J: TRBJ2-5; D: TRBD1; CDR3: CSVQAGGPTGETQYF
V: TRBV14; J: TRBJ1-4; D: .; CDR3: CASSTNEKLFF
V: TRBV7-9; J: TRBJ1-6; D: .; CDR3: CASSSGPDSPLHF
V: TRBV18; J: TRBJ1-1; D: .; CDR3: CASSPNSMNTEAFF
V: TRBV9; J: TRBJ1-2; D: TRBD1; CDR3: CASSVARDRGPRSGGYTF
V: TRBV6-6; J: TRBJ1-1; D: .; CDR3: CASRNQKNTEAFF
V: TRBV4-3; J: TRBJ1-2; D: .; CDR3: CASSPEANYGYTF
V: TRBV21-1; J: TRBJ2-5; D: .; CDR3: CASSRGSRQTGLDKPLAETQYF
V: TRBV5-1; J: TRBJ2-7; D: .; CDR3: CASSLAAGNSEQYF
V: TRBV28; J: TRBJ2-2; D: .; CDR3: CASSLGPRGWAGELFF
V: TRBV4-1; J: TRBJ1-4; D: .; CDR3: CASSPNVGTDLTEKLFF
V: TRBV2; J: TRBJ1-2; D: TRBD1; CDR3: CASTGQTDYGYTF
V: TRBV5-1; J: TRBJ2-3; D: TRBD2; CDR3: CASSLEGTSGSFTDTQYF
V: TRBV21-1; J: TRBJ1-2; D: .; CDR3: CASSKLGLGNLHGYTF
V: TRBV6-5; J: TRBJ1-2; D: .; CDR3: CASIGGNYGYTF
V: TRBV15; J: TRBJ2-3; D: TRBD2; CDR3: CATSSPGLAATDTQYF
V: TRBV7-8; J: TRBJ1-1; D: .; CDR3: CASSKQGRDTEAFF
V: TRBV2; J: TRBJ1-5; D: TRBD1; CDR3: CATGTGVNQPQHF
V: TRBV6-6; J: TRBJ1-1; D: .; CDR3: CASTYGTVNTEAFF
V: TRBV6-1; J: TRBJ2-7; D: .; CDR3: CASSITRTYEQYF
V: TRBV5-6; J: TRBJ1-1; D: .; CDR3: CASSFPGANTEAFF
V: TRBV5-4; J: TRBJ2-7; D: .; CDR3: CASSLPSSYEQYF
V: TRBV6-6; J: TRBJ2-7; D: TRBD2; CDR3: CASSVSGSSYEQYF
V: TRBV19; J: TRBJ1-5; D: .; CDR3: CASSMLGLHNQPQHF
V: TRBV12-5; J: TRBJ2-1; D: TRBD2; CDR3: CASGPGGGSYNEQFF
V: TRBV11-2; J: TRBJ2-1; D: TRBD2; CDR3: CASSSRSGGAGYEQFF
V: TRBV7-9; J: TRBJ2-5; D: .; CDR3: CASSTRDTAVETQYF
V: TRBV6-1; J: TRBJ1-2; D: .; CDR3: CASSPSWQALGYTF
V: TRBV10-2; J: TRBJ2-5; D: TRBD2; CDR3: CASSGLAGSETQYF
V: TRBV10-1; J: TRBJ2-7; D: .; CDR3: CASSVGYEQYF
V: TRBV7-9; J: TRBJ2-7; D: .; CDR3: CASSGGFREQYF
V: TRBV28; J: TRBJ1-1; D: .; CDR3: CASSGTGTRMNTEAFF
V: TRBV12-5; J: TRBJ2-2; D: TRBD1; CDR3: CASGYRQGARNGELFF
V: TRBV5-4; J: TRBJ2-1; D: TRBD1; CDR3: CASSLDRVSYNEQFF
V: TRBV10-2; J: TRBJ2-5; D: TRBD1; CDR3: CASIGTEKETQYF
V: TRBV5-6; J: TRBJ1-1; D: TRBD1; CDR3: CASSGGTDGDTEAFF
V: TRBV19; J: TRBJ1-5; D: .; CDR3: CASTQAGQARNQPQHF
V: TRBV7-8; J: TRBJ1-4; D: TRBD1; CDR3: CASSLAAFQGANEKLFF
V: TRBV5-4; J: TRBJ1-2; D: .; CDR3: CASSLTGGFYGYTF
V: TRBV5-8; J: TRBJ2-5; D: .; CDR3: CASSGQETQYF
V: TRBV6-6; J: TRBJ2-1; D: .; CDR3: CASSQTGTRTYNEQFF
V: TRBV7-9; J: TRBJ2-4; D: .; CDR3: CASSLRVGEGAKNIQYF
V: TRBV6-6; J: TRBJ1-5; D: .; CDR3: CASKVQQTNQPQHF
V: TRBV11-2; J: TRBJ2-7; D: .; CDR3: CASSPWLAVGQSYEQYF
V: TRBV11-1; J: TRBJ2-3; D: .; CDR3: CASSQFGGPSDTQYF
V: TRBV7-9; J: TRBJ1-3; D: .; CDR3: CASSSAGTGREGNTIYF
V: TRBV6-1; J: TRBJ1-2; D: .; CDR3: CASSEWHVGVANYGYTF
V: TRBV5-5; J: TRBJ1-3; D: .; CDR3: CASSFELPSPGPGNTIYF